The rows below give T cell receptor beta chains drawn from one sample of a study of shared clonotypes between healthy human individuals. Sequenced by immunoSEQ multiplex PCR; TCRdb stores in-frame clones only, minus some. The data show about 2 million clones, about 94% seen once. Sequenced: naive CD8+ T cells sorted from blood. These TCRs come from a man between 18 and 29 years old in good health. The CDR3 runs from the conserved cysteine through the conserved F or W. A D gene is named only where the DNA matches it firmly. For some rows the clone size is stated as once, few or many, or as a class when expanded; others skip it.

CDR3 length	V gene	clone size	D gene	J gene	CDR3 DNA	CDR3 protein
13	TRBV5-1	once	-	TRBJ2-5	TGCGCCAGCAGCGCCGACCCCCAAGAGACCCAGTACTTC	CASSADPQETQYF
15	TRBV9	-	-	TRBJ1-4	TGTGCCAGCAGCGAGGGGTGGGCAACTAATGAAAAACTGTTTTTT	CASSEGWATNEKLFF
15	TRBV9	-	TRBD2	TRBJ2-7	TGTGCCAGCAGCGCGGGACTAGCGGGGACTTACGAGCAGTACTTC	CASSAGLAGTYEQYF
15	TRBV5-8	-	TRBD1	TRBJ1-1	TGTGCCAGCAGCTTCGGGACAGGGAAGAACACTGAAGCTTTCTTT	CASSFGTGKNTEAFF
16	TRBV27	-	TRBD1	TRBJ1-2	TGTGCCAGCAGTGGGGACAGGGGGGTCCTCGGCTATGGCTACACCTTC	CASSGDRGVLGYGYTF
13	TRBV27	-	-	TRBJ2-2	TGTGCCAGCCGGGGGCGCGGCACCGGGGAGCTGTTTTTT	CASRGRGTGELFF
13	TRBV13	-	-	TRBJ2-7	TGTGCCAGCAGCCCACAGGGTTACAACGAGCAGTACTTC	CASSPQGYNEQYF
12	TRBV9	-	-	TRBJ1-2	TGTGCCAGCAGTGAAGGGGCGAAGGGCTACACCTTC	CASSEGAKGYTF
16	TRBV7-9	-	-	TRBJ2-1	TGTGCCAGCAGCTTGGGAACAGGGTCTATCTACAATGAGCAGTTCTTC	CASSLGTGSIYNEQFF
15	TRBV14	-	-	TRBJ2-7	TGTGCCAGCAGCCAAGAGTACGGGTTGACCTACGAGCAGTACTTC	CASSQEYGLTYEQYF
16	TRBV4-1	-	TRBD2	TRBJ2-7	TGCGCCAGCAGCCGCTCCGGGACTAGCGGCGGCTACGAGCAGTACTTC	CASSRSGTSGGYEQYF
14	TRBV13	-	TRBD2	TRBJ2-7	TGTGCCAGCAGCCCGCGGGAGGGCCTCCACGAGCAGTACTTC	CASSPREGLHEQYF
12	TRBV10-2	once	-	TRBJ2-5	TGCGCCAGCAGTGAGGGGGCGGAGACCCAGTACTTC	CASSEGAETQYF
14	TRBV5-1	few	TRBD1	TRBJ2-7	TGCGCCAGCAGCCCGGGACAGAGCTCCTACGAGCAGTACTTC	CASSPGQSSYEQYF
17	TRBV11-2	-	TRBD2	TRBJ2-1	TGTGCCAGCAGCTTAGCGGGAGCGGGAGTAGAGTACAATGAGCAGTTCTTC	CASSLAGAGVEYNEQFF
12	TRBV5-6	-	-	TRBJ2-7	TGTGCCAGCAGCTTGGTATCCTACGAGCAGTACTTC	CASSLVSYEQYF
15	TRBV11-2	-	TRBD1	TRBJ1-3	TGTGCCAGCAGCTTAGGACAGGGCTCTGGAAACACCATATATTTT	CASSLGQGSGNTIYF
18	TRBV7-3	-	-	TRBJ1-1	TGTGCCAGCAGCTTATTCCCACGGGGGGCCCAGTCTCACACTGAAGCTTTCTTT	CASSLFPRGAQSHTEAFF
11	TRBV16	once	-	TRBJ1-1	TGTGCCAGCAGCCAAGGCACTGAAGCTTTCTTT	CASSQGTEAFF
16	TRBV21-1	-	-	TRBJ2-7	TGTGCCAGCAGCAAATACGGTGCGACAGCCCACTACGAGCAGTACTTC	CASSKYGATAHYEQYF
14	TRBV4-3	-	-	TRBJ1-1	TGCGCCAGCAGCCAAGGAGGGAGTATGACTGAAGCTTTCTTT	CASSQGGSMTEAFF
14	TRBV27	-	TRBD2	TRBJ2-4	TGTGCCAGCAGGGCCGGGGTAGCGGGGGACATTCAGTACTTC	CASRAGVAGDIQYF
17	TRBV4-1	once	-	TRBJ2-7	TGCGCCAGCAGCCTCCGACAACCCAATGCAGGGTCTACGGGGCAGTACTTC	CASSLRQPNAGSTGQYF
15	TRBV6-4	-	TRBD1	TRBJ2-3	TGTGCCAGCAGAGTCCGGGACAGTCGCACAGATACGCAGTATTTT	CASRVRDSRTDTQYF
13	TRBV9	-	TRBD1	TRBJ1-4	TGTGCCAGCAGCGCAGGGGGCAACGAAAAACTGTTTTTT	CASSAGGNEKLFF
16	TRBV13	-	TRBD1	TRBJ2-2	TGTGCCAGCAGTTTGGGGGACAGGGAGAACACCGGGGAGCTGTTTTTT	CASSLGDRENTGELFF
15	TRBV5-4	-	-	TRBJ2-7	TGTGCCAGCAGCATACAGGGAAGGGCGGTTTACGAGCAGTACTTC	CASSIQGRAVYEQYF
15	TRBV6-5	once	TRBD1	TRBJ2-2	TGTGCCAGCAGGGAGGGGGACAGGCCCACCGGGGAGCTGTTTTTT	CASREGDRPTGELFF
14	TRBV5-4	-	TRBD1	TRBJ2-3	TGTGCCAGCAGCACGGACAGGGGGGTAGATACGCAGTATTTT	CASSTDRGVDTQYF
14	TRBV11-3	once	-	TRBJ2-5	TGTGCCAGCAGCTTAGATGCCAGGGAAGAGACCCAGTACTTC	CASSLDAREETQYF
14	TRBV28	-	-	TRBJ2-7	TGTGCCAGCAGTTTAATAGGCAGCACCTACGAGCAGTACTTC	CASSLIGSTYEQYF
13	TRBV27	once	-	TRBJ2-1	TGTGCCAGCAAGGGCTCCGTTAGCATAGAGCAGTTCTTC	CASKGSVSIEQFF
14	TRBV11-2	-	TRBD1	TRBJ2-7	TGTGCCAGCAGCCCCAGGGACAGGAACTACGAGCAGTACTTC	CASSPRDRNYEQYF
16	TRBV7-9	-	-	TRBJ2-2	TGTGCCAGCAGCCCAGGGGAGGGATTAAACACCGGGGAGCTGTTTTTT	CASSPGEGLNTGELFF
15	TRBV2	-	TRBD1	TRBJ1-4	TGTGCCAGCAGTGAGAGACAGGGGTACAGAGGGAAACTGTTTTTT	CASSERQGYRGKLFF
13	TRBV18	-	-	TRBJ1-6	TGTGCCAGCTCACCGGACCGAAATTCACCCCTCCACTTT	CASSPDRNSPLHF
15	TRBV7-9	-	TRBD1	TRBJ1-2	TGTGCCAGCAGCGGAACAGGGGGCCTACTCTATGGCTACACCTTC	CASSGTGGLLYGYTF
13	TRBV19	-	-	TRBJ1-1	TGTGCCAGTAGTATCTCAATGGGCACTGAAGCTTTCTTT	CASSISMGTEAFF
13	TRBV29-1	-	-	TRBJ2-1	TGCAGCGTTGAAACGTCTCAGCGGGTCGGGCAGTTCTTC	CSVETSQRVGQFF
19	TRBV27	-	-	TRBJ2-1	TGTGCCAGCAGTCTCACCAGACTACTACGCGGCCCCACCTACAATGAGCAGTTCTTC	CASSLTRLLRGPTYNEQFF
13	TRBV9	-	-	TRBJ1-1	TGTGCCAGCAGCAGGGTGGGGAACACTGAAGCTTTCTTT	CASSRVGNTEAFF
13	TRBV9	-	-	TRBJ1-3	TGTGCCAGCAGCACGGGTTCTGGAAACACCATATATTTT	CASSTGSGNTIYF
13	TRBV5-6	-	-	TRBJ2-1	TGTGCCAGCAGCTTGGGCGCGGGACCTCAGCAGTTCTTC	CASSLGAGPQQFF
13	TRBV27	-	-	TRBJ1-5	TGTGCCAGCGGCGACACAGGGTTTCAGCCCCAGCATTTT	CASGDTGFQPQHF
15	TRBV9	-	-	TRBJ2-7	TGTGCCAGCGGCGGTGGGGAAACCAGCCGGTATGAGCAGTACTTC	CASGGGETSRYEQYF
14	TRBV10-2	few	-	TRBJ1-5	TGCGCCAGCAGTGATGTAAATAGCAATCAGCCCCAGCATTTT	CASSDVNSNQPQHF